This note documents a single TCR beta chain sequence. The PCR used 60 Vbeta and 13 Jbeta primers. Data came from immunoSEQ multiplex PCR; TCRdb stores just in-frame clones and leaves some out. This table holds about 110,000 clones, approximately 80% found once. This sample was included in a study of cytomegalovirus exposure and HLA in healthy donors. What was sequenced was PBMCs. The TCR originated in a man aged 45-65 years in good health and CMV-seronegative.

CDR3 residues: CASSPGQGNYEQYV. Here the CDR3 DNA reads TGTGCCAGTAGTCCCGGGCAGGGAAACTACGAGCAGTACGTC. The chain employs TRBV19 and TRBJ2-7; a possible D gene is TRBD1 (5 bases). Germline values: CDR1 LNHDA, CDR2 SQIVND (reference sequence). The CDR3 consists of 14 residues. Trimming cost V 5 bases and J 3 bases, with 14 bases left between them.